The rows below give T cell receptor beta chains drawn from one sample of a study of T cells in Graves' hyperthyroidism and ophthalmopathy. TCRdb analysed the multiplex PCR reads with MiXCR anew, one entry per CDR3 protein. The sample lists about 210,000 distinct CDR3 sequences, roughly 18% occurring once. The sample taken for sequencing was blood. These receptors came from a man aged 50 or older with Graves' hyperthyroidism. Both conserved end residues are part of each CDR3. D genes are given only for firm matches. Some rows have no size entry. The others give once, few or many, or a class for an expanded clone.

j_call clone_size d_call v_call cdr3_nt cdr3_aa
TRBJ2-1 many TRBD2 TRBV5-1 TGCGCCACCAGGCTAGCGGGAGTGAACAATGAGCAGTTCTTC CATRLAGVNNEQFF
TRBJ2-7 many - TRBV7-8 TGTGCCAGCAGCTTAGGGGGGACTACAGGGCGCGAGCAGTACTTC CASSLGGTTGREQYF
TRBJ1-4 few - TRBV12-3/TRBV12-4 TGTGCCAGCAGCCCTCCGGGACGGAATAATGAAAAACTGTTTTTT CASSPPGRNNEKLFF
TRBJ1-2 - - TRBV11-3 TGTGCCAGCAGCTTAATGTCTGGACAGCATGGCTACACCTTC CASSLMSGQHGYTF
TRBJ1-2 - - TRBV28 TGTGCCAGCAGTTTAATGATAGGAGGGCCGGGCTACACCTTC CASSLMIGGPGYTF
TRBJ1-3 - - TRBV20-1 TGCAGTGCTAGGGGCCCGGCTGACTCTGGAAACACCATATATTTT CSARGPADSGNTIYF
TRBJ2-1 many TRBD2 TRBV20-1 TGCAGTGCGAGGGGACTAGCGGGAGCTCTCTCCTACAATGAGCAGTTCTTC CSARGLAGALSYNEQFF
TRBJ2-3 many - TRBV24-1 TGTGCCACCAGTGATGACCGGGACGGCCACGGCCCAGATACGCAGTATTTT CATSDDRDGHGPDTQYF
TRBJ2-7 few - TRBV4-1 TGCGCCAGCAGCCATCCACGGGGGTACGAGCAGTACTTC CASSHPRGYEQYF
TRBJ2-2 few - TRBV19 TGTGCCAGTAGTATATCGATCGGATTTTACACCGGGGAGCTGTTTTTT CASSISIGFYTGELFF
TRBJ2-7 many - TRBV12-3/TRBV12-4 TGTGCCAGCAGTTTTGGGATAGCCGGGGGTAGGTACGAGCAGTACTTC CASSFGIAGGRYEQYF
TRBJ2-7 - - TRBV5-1 TGCGCCAGCAGCTACGACAACCCACTCAACGAGCAGTACTTC CASSYDNPLNEQYF
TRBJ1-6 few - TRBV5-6 TGTGCCAGCAGCCGACAGGATCGGGGTAATTCACCCCTCCACTTT CASSRQDRGNSPLHF
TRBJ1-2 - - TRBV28 TGTGCCAGCAGTTTAGGTAGCATTTGGGGCTGCACCTTC CASSLGSIWGCTF
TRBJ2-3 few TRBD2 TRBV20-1 TGCAGTGCCAGAGACCTGCTAGCGGGAGTCCCAGATACGCAGTATTTT CSARDLLAGVPDTQYF
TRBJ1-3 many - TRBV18 TGTGCCAGCTTGGACCTCGGCTCTGGAAACACCATATATTTT CASLDLGSGNTIYF
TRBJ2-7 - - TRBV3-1 TGTGCCAGCAGCCAAGATCTCCCATTCTCCTACGAGCAGTACTTC CASSQDLPFSYEQYF
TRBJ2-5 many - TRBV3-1 TGTGCCAGCAGCCATGTGGAGACCCAGTACTTC CASSHVETQYF